The entry below gives a single TCR beta chain sequence along with its context. What it recognizes is unknown. All of the isolated RNA was reverse transcribed, so expressed TCRB transcripts were sequenced. Produced via immunoSEQ multiplex PCR; TCRdb's table is partial and in-frame only. Of 300,000 or so clones in the sample, about 13% were seen once. The sample is drawn from a study of beta chain features in type 1 diabetes. Broader study findings: Relative to healthy donors, patients appeared to have naive, central memory and Treg TCRB repertoires that were more similar. VDJ junctions from patients with type 1 diabetes contained fewer insertions and more deletions. TCRB CDR3s from Type 1 diabetes patients were moderately but significantly shorter in all four CD4+ subsets.

V was shortened by 6 bases and J by 9 bases, with 24 bases between the two germline ends. This CDR3 spans 15 amino acids. Germline V lookup: CDR1 SQVTM, CDR2 ANQGSEA. Sequenced input: naive CD4+ T cells from blood. The V call is TRBV29-1, the J call TRBJ2-1; possible D gene TRBD2, 5 bases. The TCR comes from a woman between 18 and 29 years old with type 1 diabetes. The CDR3 here is CSVLPTRTSSVEQFF. The CDR3 nucleotides read TGCAGCGTACTACCCACTAGAACATCCTCGGTTGAGCAGTTCTTC.